This T cell receptor beta chain was identified in a study of T cells after yellow fever vaccination. V lost 6 bases and J 4 bases, leaving 10 bases between the germline ends. Germline V gene sequence: CDR1 SGHKS, CDR2 YYEKEE (reference sequence). The CDR3 loop spans 13 amino acids. The authors made TCR cDNA by 5'RACE template switching, adding a universal primer site and UMIs. One entry per CDR3 protein, called by TCRdb with MiXCR from the 5' RACE reads. The table shows under 400,000 distinct CDR3 sequences, with more than 9% occurring only once. This clonotype was counted only a few times. The sequence was collected from a man aged 18 to 29 who received the YFV17D yellow fever vaccine. Sequencing was performed on PBMCs, taken on the day of the first yellow fever vaccination. The chain recombines TRBV5-5 with TRBJ2-2; D is undetermined. The CDR3 DNA sequence: TGTGCCAGCACCTTTGACGGCACCGGGGAGCTGTTTTTT. Encoded protein: CASTFDGTGELFF.